Following are 20 T cell receptor beta chains from one sample sequenced in a study of T cells in women clearing cervical HPV infection. Produced via immunoSEQ multiplex PCR; TCRdb's table is partial and in-frame only. The table gives about 39,000 clones; the top ten clones make up approximately 4.8% of it. The sequenced material came from blood buffy coat. Every receptor here comes from a woman aged 18 to 75 with a cervical HPV16 infection that either progressed to CIN3+ or cleared (not recorded which).

Of note for this clone: The CDR3 end lies 3 residues beyond the end of the read and is filled in from the germline J gene. The V and J genes are TRBV12-5 and TRBJ2-5; D call uncertain. The CDR3 is 12 amino acids. The V end lost 9 bases, the J end lost 3 bases, and 11 bases lay between the germline ends. The V gene's germline CDR1 is LGHNT and CDR2 FRNRAP. The DNA read from the CDR3 is TGTGCTAGCGCGACAACGGAAGAGACC. Protein product: CASATTEET. The whole CDR3 reads CASATTEETQYF.

A remark on this clone: Read coverage stops 3 residues before the CDR3 terminus; the germline J gene supplies the remainder. The rearrangement links TRBV4-1 to TRBJ2-5, with 8 bases that match TRBD2. After removal of 1 base from V and 5 bases from J, the junction contained 9 bases not matched to a gene. The germline CDR1 and CDR2 sequences are MGHRA and YSYEKL. CDR3 length: 16 residues. The CDR3 sequence: CASSQGQAGVRETQYF. The sequenced part of the CDR3 DNA is TGCGCCAGCAGCCAAGGTCAAGCGGGGGTAAGGGAGACC.

Points on this clone: The missing CDR3 end, 3 residues past where the read stops, is filled in from the germline J gene. V and J are TRBV19 and TRBJ2-7, with 9 nucleotides matching TRBD1. CDR3 size: 15 residues. The germline CDR1 and CDR2 sequences are LNHDA and SQIVND (reference sequence). V dropped 7 bases and J dropped 5; count of bases not matched to a gene: 12. The DNA read from the CDR3 is TGTGCCAGTACACCCGGGACAGGGAATATCCACGAG. Translating gives CASTPGTGNIHE. The whole CDR3 sequence is CASTPGTGNIHEQYF. The entire variable domain, with the rest obtained from reference TRBV19 and TRBJ2-7, is as follows: DGGITQSPKYLFRKEGQNVTLSCEQNLNHDAMYWYRQDPGQGLRLIYYSQIVNDFQKGDIAEGYSVSREKKESFPLTVTSAQKNPTAFYLCASTPGTGNIHEQYFGPGTRLTVT.

Here the CDR3 reads CASSTELKGYTF. Partial CDR3 DNA: TGTGCCAGCAGTACAGAGCTGAAGGGC. The chain carries TRBV12-3 or TRBV12-4 and TRBJ1-2; no reliable D call. The CDR3 end lies 3 residues beyond the end of the read and is filled in from the germline J gene. The CDR3 is 12 residues long.

A note on this clone: The read terminates 3 residues before the CDR3 end, so the remaining end is supplied by the germline J gene. The V gene is TRBV30, the J gene TRBJ2-3; 8 nucleotides agree with TRBD2. From germline, CDR1 is GTSNPN and CDR2 SVGIG (reference sequence). V dropped 2 bases and J dropped 2; count of bases not matched to a gene: 6. This CDR3 has 15 amino acids. The part of the CDR3 DNA that was read is TGTGCCTGGAGTAAGGGCGGGGGGACCACAGATACG. Its translation: CAWSKGGGTTDT. The whole CDR3 protein reads CAWSKGGGTTDTQYF.

Note on this clone: Read sequence stops 3 residues before the CDR3 end, and the germline J gene provides the missing end. The V call is TRBV10-2, the J call TRBJ1-5, with D maybe TRBD1 (6 bases). Germline V CDR1 and CDR2: WSHSY, SAAADI. This CDR3 has 15 residues. Trimming left V 10 bases short and J 4 bases short, with 20 bases between. CDR3 protein: CATQPAGHKNQPQHF. CDR3 DNA, as far as it was read: TGCGCCACCCAACCGGCGGGACATAAAAATCAGCCC.

In regard to this clone: The sequence runs out 3 residues before the end of the CDR3; the remainder is reconstructed from the germline J gene. The rearrangement joins TRBV20-1 to TRBJ1-6, with D possibly matching TRBD1 (6 bases). CDR3 length: 15 residues. Germline CDR1 DFQATT, CDR2 SNEGSKA (reference sequence). Trimming took 2 bases from V and 5 from J, leaving 13 bases between them. The CDR3 bases that were read are TGCAGTGCTAGATTGGGGGCGGGGGATAATTCACCC. Its translation: CSARLGAGDNSP. The CDR3 reads in full as CSARLGAGDNSPLHF.

CDR3 protein: CSARSKRTGWEAFF. The part of the CDR3 DNA that was read is TGCAGTGCTAGATCAAAGAGGACAGGTTGGGAA. The gene calls are TRBV20-1 and TRBJ1-1; 7 bases are shared with TRBD1. The read ends 3 residues shy of where the CDR3 ends; the end is completed using the germline J gene. The CDR3 is 14 amino acids. CDR1 and CDR2 from the germline V gene are DFQATT and SNEGSKA (reference sequence).

CDR3 region: CSVSATSGPTGTQYF. The sequenced CDR3 bases are TGCAGTGTTAGCGCGACTAGCGGGCCAACGGGTACG. This chain connects TRBV20-1 to TRBJ2-3; 10 bases are shared with TRBD2. The CDR3 extends 3 residues past the end of the read, so its final part is completed from the germline J gene. Germline loops: CDR1 DFQATT, CDR2 SNEGSKA (reference sequence). CDR3 length: 15 amino acids. V lost 7 bases to trimming and J lost 8 bases; unmatched junction nucleotides: 15.

A note on this clone: The CDR3 end lies 3 residues beyond the end of the read and is filled in from the germline J gene. The chain is built from TRBV5-1 and TRBJ2-7; tentatively, D is TRBD2 (5 bases). Germline CDR1 reads SGHRS; CDR2 reads YFSETQ. The length of the CDR3 is 16 residues. Trimming stripped 6 bases from V and 4 bases from J, with 23 bases between. CDR3 in amino acids: CASKVVAGAGVYEQYF. The part of the CDR3 DNA that was read is TGCGCCAGCAAAGTAGTGGCGGGCGCCGGTGTTTACGAG.

On this clone itself: The read terminates 3 residues before the CDR3 end, so the remaining end is supplied by the germline J gene. The chain couples TRBV11-3 to TRBJ1-3; D unclear. V was shortened by 11 bases and J by 4 bases, with 18 bases between the two germline ends. CDR3 size: 14 residues. CDR1 is SGHNT, CDR2 YENEEA, per germline. The chain's CDR3 is CASSLSQAGNTIYF. The sequenced part of the CDR3 DNA is TGTGCCTCCTCCCTGAGCCAAGCCGGAAACACC.

Concerning this clone: The read ends 3 residues before the CDR3 terminus; that terminus is restored from the germline J gene. The chain joins TRBV20-1 to TRBJ1-5; D gene uncertain. The CDR3 consists of 17 residues. Deletions cut 5 bases from V and 0 bases from J, with 20 bases between. The germline CDR1 and CDR2 sequences are DFQATT and SNEGSKA (reference sequence). The covered CDR3 bases are TGCAGTGCTCAACTAGCTAAGGCAGATTATAGCAATCAGCCC. Translation: CSAQLAKADYSNQP. The entire CDR3 reads CSAQLAKADYSNQPQHF.

A note on this clone: Read data end 3 residues before the CDR3 end; the end is taken from the germline J gene. The rearrangement joins TRBV11-2 to TRBJ1-1, with a tentative D call TRBD1 (5 bases). Germline V lookup: CDR1 SGHAT, CDR2 FQNNGV. This CDR3 has 12 amino acids. Trimming removed 4 bases at V and 4 bases at J, with 7 bases between. The CDR3 DNA, read in part, is TGTGCCAGCAGCTGGAGGGGCACTGAA. This encodes CASSWRGTE. From start to end, the CDR3 is CASSWRGTEAFF.

Points on this clone: The missing CDR3 end, 3 residues past where the read stops, is filled in from the germline J gene. This rearrangement joins TRBV9 to TRBJ1-2, with D perhaps matching TRBD1 (5 bases). This CDR3 spans 11 amino acids. Germline CDR1 reads SGDLS; CDR2 reads YYNGEE. The sequenced CDR3 bases are TGTGCCAGCAGCGAGGGGTACGGC. Protein: CASSEGYG. The whole CDR3 protein is CASSEGYGYTF.

On this clone itself: The read halts 3 residues ahead of the CDR3 end, with the missing end drawn from the germline J gene. The chain uses TRBV2 and TRBJ1-2; D is ambiguous. In germline, CDR1 is SNHLY, CDR2 FYNNEI. CDR3 size: 12 residues. With 3 bases removed from V and 2 bases from J, the gap between germline ends came to 4 bases. CDR3 residues: CASSDRNYGYTF. The sequenced CDR3 bases are TGTGCCAGCAGTGACAGGAACTATGGC.

Notes on this clone: The sequence runs out 3 residues before the end of the CDR3; the remainder is reconstructed from the germline J gene. The rearrangement uses TRBV29-1 and TRBJ2-7; the match to TRBD1 covers 9 bases. The V gene's germline CDR1 is SQVTM and CDR2 ANQGSEA. V gave up 4 bases and J gave up 4 bases; unmatched junction bases: 5. CDR3 size: 13 residues. Here the CDR3 reads CSVGAGQGYEQYF. The CDR3 bases that were read are TGCAGCGTTGGCGCGGGACAGGGATACGAG.

Worth noting for this clone: Read data end 3 residues before the CDR3 end; the end is taken from the germline J gene. V and J are TRBV18 and TRBJ2-2; 9 bases line up with TRBD1. The J segment lost 8 bases and the V segment lost 1 base, leaving 5 bases of the junction unmatched. The germline V gene encodes CDR1 KGHSH and CDR2 LQKENI. This CDR3 contains 15 residues. This CDR3 is CASSPRDRASGELFF. Incomplete CDR3 DNA: TGTGCCAGCTCACCACGGGACAGGGCATCGGGGGAG. The full variable domain, in which reference TRBV18 and TRBJ2-2 provide the parts outside the CDR3, is NAGVMQNPRHLVRRRGQEARLRCSPMKGHSHVYWYRQLPEEGLKFMVYLQKENIIDESGMPKERFSAEFPKEGPSILRIQQVVRGDSAAYFCASSPRDRASGELFFGEGSRLTVL.

Of note for this clone: From the germline J gene comes the end of the CDR3, since the read stops 3 residues before it. The V and J genes are TRBV27 and TRBJ2-3; 7 bases match TRBD2. The V and J ends lost 2 bases and 5 bases, in that order; junction bases with no gene match: 1. Germline loops: CDR1 MNHEY, CDR2 SMNVEV (reference sequence). This CDR3 comprises 13 residues. Incomplete CDR3 DNA: TGTGCCAGCAGTTTACGGGGGGAAGATACG. Translation: CASSLRGEDT. In full, the CDR3 reads CASSLRGEDTQYF.

About this clone itself: The CDR3 end is not reached by the read, which stops 3 residues before it; the germline J gene fills it in. The V gene is TRBV2, the J gene TRBJ2-5; possible D gene TRBD2, 5 bases. The germline V and J ends were trimmed by 7 bases and 1 base, with 10 bases remaining between them. This CDR3 has 13 residues. Germline lookup yields CDR1 SNHLY and CDR2 FYNNEI. The CDR3 protein is CASKTSGQETQYF. The sequenced part of the CDR3 DNA is TGTGCCAGCAAGACCAGCGGCCAAGAGACC.

As for this clone: The read stops 3 residues short of the end of the CDR3; the missing end is completed from the germline J gene. The chain combines TRBV5-1 with TRBJ1-1; the D gene is possibly TRBD1 (6 bases). Trimming stripped 0 bases from V and 5 bases from J, with 14 bases between. The CDR3 covers 15 residues. Germline CDR1 is SGHRS and CDR2 is YFSETQ. The CDR3: CASSLAGEGTTEAFF. The DNA read from the CDR3 is TGCGCCAGCAGCTTGGCAGGGGAGGGGACGACTGAA.